The clone carrying this TCR beta chain was counted a few times. This CDR3 is 16 amino acids long. Germline-derived CDR1 and CDR2 are SGHDN and FVKESK. With 1 base removed from V and 9 bases from J, the gap between germline ends came to 21 bases. Libraries were prepared by immunoSEQ multiplex PCR; TCRdb keeps only in-frame clonotypes and omits some of them. The profile shows about 730,000 clones, around 85% of them singletons. This record belongs to a study of shared T cell receptors in the human thymus. The sample also formed part of further work on human thymus T cells. This second report adds: The thymus was resected at corrective cardiac surgery.

The gene calls are TRBV14 and TRBJ1-1, with D hard to call. This TCR was recovered from a girl less than two years old with a congenital heart defect. Sequencing was done on a sample of thymocytes. Here the CDR3 reads CASSQVRRGGWAKAFF. CDR3 nucleotide sequence: TGTGCCAGCAGCCAAGTTCGTCGAGGAGGATGGGCGAAAGCTTTCTTT.